The 26 T cell receptor beta chains below all came from one sample that was sequenced in a study of cytomegalovirus exposure and HLA in healthy donors. The PCR contained 60 Vbeta and 13 Jbeta primers. The assay was immunoSEQ multiplex PCR, and TCRdb's table has in-frame clones only and misses some. The data show about 90,000 clones, with approximately 71% seen just once and about a sixth held by the top ten. Sequenced: PBMCs. The source of these receptors is a woman aged 18-30 years in good health and CMV-seropositive.

The chain employs TRBV25-1 and TRBJ2-5; 8 bases are shared with TRBD1. V shed 3 bases, J shed 4 bases, and the junction held 13 bases outside the gene matches. The CDR3 length is 17 residues. Per the germline V gene, CDR1 is MGHDK and CDR2 is SYGVNS. CDR3: CASSDRVRTGSRETQYF. The CDR3 coding sequence is TGTGCCAGCAGTGATCGAGTTCGGACAGGGTCGAGAGAGACCCAGTACTTC.

Judged by abundance, this clone is medium-sized (0.01 to 0.1%). The chain joins TRBV15 to TRBJ2-3; 7 positions agree with TRBD2. The CDR3 is 19 amino acids. CDR1 and CDR2 (germline): LNHNV, YYDKDF (reference sequence). V gave up 0 bases and J gave up 0 bases; unmatched junction bases: 12. CDR3 nucleotides: TGTGCCACCAGCAGAGACCTAGGGGAGGGCTCTCCTAGCACAGATACGCAGTATTTT. Translating it yields CATSRDLGEGSPSTDTQYF.

The chain uses TRBV11-3 and TRBJ1-1, with 8 bases fitting TRBD1. Trimming cost V 6 bases and J 5 bases; bases outside gene matches: 5. CDR1 and CDR2 (germline): SGHNT, YENEEA. The CDR3 consists of 13 residues. In DNA form, the CDR3 reads TGTGCCAGCAGACGGACAGGGATGACTGAAGCTTTCTTT. Translation: CASRRTGMTEAFF.

CDR3 amino acids: CASSYARLTDTQYF. CDR3 bases: TGTGCCAGCAGTTACGCGCGACTTACAGATACGCAGTATTTT. The J gene is TRBJ2-3, the V gene TRBV6-5; D remains ambiguous. This CDR3 has 14 residues. CDR1 MNHEY and CDR2 SVGAGI come from the germline V gene. The V end lost 2 bases, the J end lost 3 bases, and 9 bases lay between the germline ends.

The gene calls are TRBV7-2 and TRBJ2-7, with 10 bases that match TRBD2. Germline trimming cut 5 bases from V and 2 bases from J; bases unmatched to any gene: 12. Germline loops: CDR1 SGHTA, CDR2 FQGNSA. The CDR3 extends over 17 amino acids. The CDR3 is CASSPRPSGSGPYEQYF. CDR3 nucleotide sequence: TGTGCCAGCAGCCCAAGGCCTAGCGGGAGCGGGCCCTACGAGCAGTACTTC.

As for this clone: One end of the junction fails to match germline, which may point to a read error. The rearrangement joins TRBV11-1 to TRBJ2-7, with a tentative D call TRBD1 (6 bases). Germline V gene lookup returns CDR1 SGHAT and CDR2 FQDESV (reference sequence). CDR3 length: 14 residues. As DNA, the CDR3 is TGTGCCAGCAGCAAGGGACAACGCTCCTACGAGCAGCACTTC. This encodes CASSKGQRSYEQHF. Using reference TRBV11-1 and TRBJ2-7 for the parts outside the CDR3, the full variable domain is EAEVAQSPRYKITEKSQAVAFWCDPISGHATLYWYRQILGQGPELLVQFQDESVVDDSQLPKDRFSAERLKGVDSTLKIQPAELGDSAMYLCASSKGQRSYEQHFGPGTRLTVT.

This clone was seen a few times. The chain joins TRBV18 to TRBJ1-2, with 9 bases fitting TRBD1. Trimming at V came to 3 bases and at J to 7 bases, leaving 6 bases not matched to a gene. Germline CDR1 is KGHSH and CDR2 is LQKENI. This CDR3 has 14 amino acids. The CDR3 bases are TGTGCCAGCTCACCGGACAGGGGCGCGGGTGGCTACACCTTC. It is translated as CASSPDRGAGGYTF. The full variable domain, completed using reference TRBV18 and TRBJ1-2, is NAGVMQNPRHLVRRRGQEARLRCSPMKGHSHVYWYRQLPEEGLKFMVYLQKENIIDESGMPKERFSAEFPKEGPSILRIQQVVRGDSAAYFCASSPDRGAGGYTFGSGTRLTVV.

This chain links TRBV27 with TRBJ1-3; no clear D. CDR1 and CDR2 from the germline V gene are MNHEY and SMNVEV (reference sequence). V was pared by 4 bases and J by 2 bases, with 12 bases between. The CDR3 contains 15 residues. The CDR3 bases are TGTGCCAGCAGTTCATACGGGTCGGCTGGAAACACCATATATTTT. Protein sequence: CASSSYGSAGNTIYF.

The V call is TRBV4-1, the J call TRBJ2-3; 11 bases fit TRBD2. Looked up from germline, CDR1 is MGHRA and CDR2 is YSYEKL. Trimming cost V 1 base and J 2 bases; bases outside gene matches: 2. CDR3 length: 16 residues. CDR3 coding DNA: TGCGCCAGCAGCCAAGGTAGCGGGGGGGCCACAGATACGCAGTATTTT. This sequence encodes CASSQGSGGATDTQYF.

Remarks on this clone: It may be a read error: a sequence one base away is much more abundant. V gene TRBV11-1 combines with J gene TRBJ1-5; 10 positions agree with TRBD1. The CDR3 is 15 residues long. CDR1 is SGHAT, CDR2 FQDESV, per germline (reference sequence). V gave up 5 bases and J gave up 2 bases; unmatched junction bases: 3. This CDR3 is CASSAGTGGNQPQHF. CDR3 DNA sequence: TGTGCCAGCAGCGCCGGGACAGGGGGCAATCAGCCCCAGCATTTT. Looking up the rest from reference TRBV11-1 and TRBJ1-5 gives the full variable domain: EAEVAQSPRYKITEKSQAVAFWCDPISGHATLYWYRQILGQGPELLVQFQDESVVDDSQLPKDRFSAERLKGVDSTLKIQPAELGDSAMYLCASSAGTGGNQPQHFGDGTRLSIL.

The CDR3 is CASSEIYGGATSEAFF. The CDR3 region has the DNA TGTGCCAGCAGTGAGATTTATGGGGGGGCGACTTCTGAAGCTTTCTTT. The V call is TRBV6-4, the J call TRBJ1-1, with D maybe TRBD1 (6 bases). CDR1 MRHNA and CDR2 SNTAGT come from the germline V gene. V gave up 3 bases and J gave up 6 bases, with 20 bases separating them. The CDR3 totals 16 residues.

The chain uses TRBV15 and TRBJ1-2; the match to TRBD1 covers 8 bases. This CDR3 has 13 residues. Per the germline V gene, CDR1 is LNHNV and CDR2 is YYDKDF (reference sequence). V was pared by 7 bases and J by 2 bases, with 3 bases of the junction left unmatched. DNA for the CDR3: TGTGCCACCACTAGACAGGGGAACTATGGCTACACCTTC. Protein sequence: CATTRQGNYGYTF.

The V gene is TRBV30, the J gene TRBJ1-4; perhaps TRBD1 as D (5 bases). Germline V gene data show CDR1 as GTSNPN and CDR2 as SVGIG (reference sequence). Trimming took off 5 bases at V and 0 bases at J, with 7 bases between the two ends. This CDR3 has 13 residues. The CDR3 sequence is CAWGGATNEKLFF. In DNA form, the CDR3 reads TGTGCCTGGGGGGGGGCAACTAATGAAAAACTGTTTTTT.

The chain is built from TRBV28 and TRBJ1-5, with TRBD1 matching 8 bases. This CDR3 is 15 amino acids long. Germline CDR1 and CDR2: MDHEN and SYDVKM. V was clipped by 3 bases and J by 7 bases; unmatched bases: 8. CDR3 residues: CASSFSGQGSQPQHF. The CDR3 region has the DNA TGTGCCAGCAGTTTTTCAGGACAGGGCAGCCAGCCCCAGCATTTT.

This clone is a singleton in its sample. The chain recombines TRBV7-2 with TRBJ1-5; 8 bases are a match to TRBD1. V trimming: 4 bases; J trimming: 7 bases; junction bases outside the gene matches: 15. CDR3 length equals 17 residues. Per the germline V gene, CDR1 is SGHTA and CDR2 is FQGNSA. The CDR3 nucleotides read TGTGCCAGCAGCTACTTTCCGGGAACAGGGGGGGAACAGCCCCAGCATTTT. It yields the protein CASSYFPGTGGEQPQHF.

The gene calls are TRBV29-1 and TRBJ2-7, with D possibly being TRBD1 (6 bases). CDR1 and CDR2 (germline): SQVTM, ANQGSEA. Between the trimmed V and J ends, which lost 6 bases and 7 bases, there was a span of 22 bases. This CDR3 contains 14 residues. In nucleotides, the CDR3 is TGCAGCGTCTGGCTAGGACCGACAGGCAAAGAGCAGTACTTC. Residues: CSVWLGPTGKEQYF.

V usage is TRBV30 and J usage is TRBJ2-5; TRBD2 matches at 7 bases. The J segment lost 5 bases and the V segment lost 5 bases, leaving 8 bases of the junction unmatched. In germline, CDR1 is GTSNPN, CDR2 SVGIG (reference sequence). This CDR3 is 13 amino acids long. CDR3 sequence reads: CAWERDLGETQYF. The CDR3 bases are TGTGCCTGGGAGCGGGACTTAGGGGAGACCCAGTACTTC.

This sequence joins TRBV29-1 and TRBJ2-7, with D tentatively TRBD1 (5 bases). The V and J ends lost 1 base and 12 bases respectively, with 13 bases between them. The germline CDR1 and CDR2 sequences are SQVTM and ANQGSEA. The CDR3 length is 11 residues. Here the CDR3 DNA reads TGCAGCGTTGAAGCGGCGCTGGGGCGGTACTTC. It codes for CSVEAALGRYF.

This clone was counted only a few times. The rearrangement links TRBV7-9 to TRBJ1-6, with a weak D call TRBD1 (6 bases). Germline V CDR1 and CDR2: SEHNR, FQNEAQ (reference sequence). V shed 5 bases and J shed 4 bases, with 15 bases lying between them. CDR3 length: 16 residues. For the CDR3, the DNA is TGTGCCAGCAGCCCGACAGGATGGGCTTATAATTCACCCCTCCACTTT. This translates into CASSPTGWAYNSPLHF.

The J gene is TRBJ1-2, the V gene TRBV19; D may be TRBD1 (6 bases). The V gene lost 5 bases and the J gene lost 5 bases, with 9 bases spanning the gap. CDR1 LNHDA and CDR2 SQIVND come from the germline V gene (reference sequence). The CDR3 is made up of 12 amino acids. CDR3 amino acids: CASSVQGYGYTF. CDR3 DNA sequence: TGTGCCAGTAGTGTACAGGGTTATGGCTACACCTTC.

The chain recombines TRBV5-6 with TRBJ2-3; 7 nucleotides align to TRBD2. The CDR3 contains 15 residues. The V gene end was trimmed by 1 base and the J gene end by 6 bases; junction bases not matched to a gene: 8. From germline, CDR1 is SGHDT and CDR2 YYEEEE. CDR3 protein: CASSLRLAGGDTQYF. CDR3 coding DNA: TGTGCCAGCAGCTTGAGACTAGCCGGAGGGGATACGCAGTATTTT.

This sequence joins TRBV4-1 and TRBJ2-2; D uncertain. Looked up from germline, CDR1 is MGHRA and CDR2 is YSYEKL. This CDR3 is 14 amino acids long. Trimming left V 1 base short and J 6 bases short, with 9 bases between. CDR3 amino acids: CASSQAQAPGELFF. The CDR3, as DNA: TGCGCCAGCAGCCAAGCCCAGGCCCCCGGGGAGCTGTTTTTT.

The V and J genes are TRBV7-8 and TRBJ2-5, with D possibly being TRBD2 (6 bases). Germline CDR1 is SGHVS and CDR2 is FQNEAQ. This CDR3 comprises 15 residues. Trimming took 3 bases from V and 2 from J, leaving 13 bases between them. The CDR3 is CASSFGTLGQETQYF. The CDR3 DNA reads as TGTGCCAGCAGCTTTGGGACTTTAGGTCAAGAGACCCAGTACTTC.

The chain is built from TRBV5-4 and TRBJ2-7, with 9 bases fitting TRBD1. J was trimmed by 0 bases and V by 4 bases; bases with no gene match: 2. Germline CDR1 is SGHNT and CDR2 is YYREEE (reference sequence). This CDR3 is 14 amino acids long. CDR3 DNA: TGTGCCAGCAGCAGGACAGGGGACTCCTACGAGCAGTACTTC. Translating it yields CASSRTGDSYEQYF.

The chain recombines TRBV2 with TRBJ2-7, with 9 bases lining up with TRBD1. The germline gives CDR1 SNHLY, CDR2 FYNNEI. The CDR3 covers 13 residues. After removal of 4 bases from V and 5 bases from J, the junction contained 3 bases not matched to a gene. CDR3: CASSGGTGNEQYF. The CDR3, as DNA: TGTGCCAGCAGTGGGGGGACAGGGAACGAGCAGTACTTC.

The CDR3 region has the DNA TGTGCCTGGAGCTCCACCGACAGGGGACTCTATGGCTACACCTTC. Translating gives CAWSSTDRGLYGYTF. The chain links TRBV30 to TRBJ1-2, with TRBD1 matching 8 bases. The CDR3 extends over 15 amino acids. Looked up from germline, CDR1 is GTSNPN and CDR2 is SVGIG (reference sequence). V lost 3 bases and J lost 4; bases outside the gene matches: 10.